The 5 T cell receptor beta chains below all came from one sample that was sequenced in a study of human thymus T cells. Measured with immunoSEQ multiplex PCR; TCRdb has only the in-frame clones, and not every one. The sample holds around 120,000 clones; around 94% are singletons and the top ten take 0.02% to 0.03%. Corrective cardiac surgery supplied the resected thymus tissue. Sequencing was performed on thymus tissue. The receptor set was obtained from a boy in the first two years of life with a congenital heart defect but otherwise immunologically healthy.

The chain recombines TRBV29-1 with TRBJ1-3; D is perhaps TRBD1 (6 bases). Per germline, CDR1 SQVTM and CDR2 ANQGSEA. Trimming left V 7 bases short and J 0 bases short, with 10 bases between. CDR3 length: 13 amino acids. The CDR3 is CSDREISGNTIYF. The CDR3 DNA sequence: TGCAGCGACAGGGAGATCTCTGGAAACACCATATATTTT. The complete variable domain, with remaining parts taken from reference TRBV29-1 and TRBJ1-3, reads SAVISQKPSRDICQRGTSLTIQCQVDSQVTMMFWYRQQPGQSLTLIATANQGSEATYESGFVIDKFPISRPNLTFSTLTVSNMSPEDSSIYLCSDREISGNTIYFGEGSWLTVV.

CDR3 bases: TGTGCCAGCAGACTCGGGACTAGTAACTACGAGCAGTACTTC. Its protein is CASRLGTSNYEQYF. The chain couples TRBV2 to TRBJ2-7; 8 positions agree with TRBD2. Losses at the gene ends were 6 bases for V and 3 bases for J; bases not matched to a gene: 7. Germline CDR1 SNHLY, CDR2 FYNNEI. The CDR3 has 14 residues.

The J gene is TRBJ2-1, the V gene TRBV19, with 7 bases that match TRBD1. The CDR3 totals 15 residues. The V gene end was trimmed by 2 bases and the J gene end by 2 bases; junction bases not matched to a gene: 3. Germline loops: CDR1 LNHDA, CDR2 SQIVND (reference sequence). The CDR3 protein is CASSILDRPYNEQFF. CDR3 sequence (DNA): TGTGCCAGTAGTATACTGGACAGGCCCTACAATGAGCAGTTCTTC.

V is TRBV5-1 and J is TRBJ1-6, with TRBD1 matching over 8 bases. The CDR3 extends over 16 amino acids. CDR1 and CDR2 from the germline V gene are SGHRS and YFSETQ. V gave up 4 bases and J gave up 7 bases; unmatched junction bases: 10. The CDR3 nucleotides are TGCGCCAGCAGCCGAATGCAGGGGGCAGGGAATTCACCCCTCCACTTT. This translates into CASSRMQGAGNSPLHF.

The V call is TRBV6-4, the J call TRBJ2-7; possibly TRBD1 or TRBD2 for D (5 bases each). This CDR3 region has 14 residues. The V gene's germline CDR1 is MRHNA and CDR2 SNTAGT. The V gene lost 7 bases and the J gene lost 0 bases, with 13 bases spanning the gap. CDR3: CASTFPGPSYEQYF. As DNA, the CDR3 is TGTGCCAGCACTTTTCCGGGGCCCTCCTACGAGCAGTACTTC.